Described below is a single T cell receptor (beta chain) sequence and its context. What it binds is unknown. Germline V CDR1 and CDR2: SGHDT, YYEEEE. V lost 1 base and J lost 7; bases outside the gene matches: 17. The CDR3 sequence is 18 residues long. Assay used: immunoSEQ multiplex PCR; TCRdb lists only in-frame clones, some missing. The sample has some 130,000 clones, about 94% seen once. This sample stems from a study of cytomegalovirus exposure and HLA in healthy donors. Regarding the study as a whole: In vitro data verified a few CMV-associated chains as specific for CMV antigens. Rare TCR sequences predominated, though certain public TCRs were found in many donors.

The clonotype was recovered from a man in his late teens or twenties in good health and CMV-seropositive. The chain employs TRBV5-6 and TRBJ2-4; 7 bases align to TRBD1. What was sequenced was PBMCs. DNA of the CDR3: TGTGCCAGCAGCTTGCTTCGTTCGATCCCGGGCAGGGGGAACATTCAGTACTTC. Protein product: CASSLLRSIPGRGNIQYF. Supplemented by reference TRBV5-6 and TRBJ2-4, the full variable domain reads DAGVTQSPTHLIKTRGQQVTLRCSPKSGHDTVSWYQQALGQGPQFIFQYYEEEERQRGNFPDRFSGHQFPNYSSELNVNALLLGDSALYLCASSLLRSIPGRGNIQYFGAGTRLSVL.